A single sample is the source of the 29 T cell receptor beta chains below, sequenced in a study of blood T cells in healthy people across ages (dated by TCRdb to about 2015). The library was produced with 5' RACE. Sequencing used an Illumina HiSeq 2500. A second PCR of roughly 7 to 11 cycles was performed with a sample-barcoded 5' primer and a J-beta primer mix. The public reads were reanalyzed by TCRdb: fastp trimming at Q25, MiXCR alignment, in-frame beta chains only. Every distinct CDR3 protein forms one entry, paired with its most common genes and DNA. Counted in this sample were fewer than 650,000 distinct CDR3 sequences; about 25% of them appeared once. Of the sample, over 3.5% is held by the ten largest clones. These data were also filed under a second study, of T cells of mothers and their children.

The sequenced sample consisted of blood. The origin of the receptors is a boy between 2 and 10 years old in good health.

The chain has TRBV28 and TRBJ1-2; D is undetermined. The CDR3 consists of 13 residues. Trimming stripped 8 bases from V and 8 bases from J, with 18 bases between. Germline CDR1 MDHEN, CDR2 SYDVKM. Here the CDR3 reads CASYYHPVEGYTF. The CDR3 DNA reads TGTGCCAGCTACTACCACCCAGTTGAGGGCTACACCTTC.

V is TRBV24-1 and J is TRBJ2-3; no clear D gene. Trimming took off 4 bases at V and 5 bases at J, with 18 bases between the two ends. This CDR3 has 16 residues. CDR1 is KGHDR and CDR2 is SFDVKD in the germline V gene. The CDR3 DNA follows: TGTGCCACCAGTGAAGGCGTTCCACAAAACAAAGATACGCAGTATTTT. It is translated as CATSEGVPQNKDTQYF.

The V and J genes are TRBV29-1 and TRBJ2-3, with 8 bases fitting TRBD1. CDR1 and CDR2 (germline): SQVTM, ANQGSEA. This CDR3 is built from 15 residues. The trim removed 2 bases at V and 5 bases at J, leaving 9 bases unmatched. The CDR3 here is CSVESGTGQRDTQYF. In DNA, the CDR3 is TGCAGCGTTGAATCCGGGACAGGTCAACGAGATACGCAGTATTTT.

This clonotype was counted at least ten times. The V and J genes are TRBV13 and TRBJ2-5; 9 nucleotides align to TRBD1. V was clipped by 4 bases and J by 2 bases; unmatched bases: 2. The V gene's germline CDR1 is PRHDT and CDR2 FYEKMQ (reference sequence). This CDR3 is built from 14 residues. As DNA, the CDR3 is TGTGCCAGCAGCTCTGGGACAGGGCAAGAGACCCAGTACTTC. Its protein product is CASSSGTGQETQYF.

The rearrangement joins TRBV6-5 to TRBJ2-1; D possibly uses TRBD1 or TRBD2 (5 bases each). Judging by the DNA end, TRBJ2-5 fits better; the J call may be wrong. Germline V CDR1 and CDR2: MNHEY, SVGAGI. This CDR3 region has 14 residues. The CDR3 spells CASSYTWDPETQYF. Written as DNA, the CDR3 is TGTGCCAGCAGTTACACCTGGGACCCTGAAACCCAGTACTTC.

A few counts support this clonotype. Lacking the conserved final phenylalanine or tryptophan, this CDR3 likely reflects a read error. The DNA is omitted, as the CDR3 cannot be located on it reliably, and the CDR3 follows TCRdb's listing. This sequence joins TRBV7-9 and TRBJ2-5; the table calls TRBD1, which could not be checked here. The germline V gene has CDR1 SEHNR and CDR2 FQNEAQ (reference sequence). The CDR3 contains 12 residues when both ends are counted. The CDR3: CASSPTPGQDHL.

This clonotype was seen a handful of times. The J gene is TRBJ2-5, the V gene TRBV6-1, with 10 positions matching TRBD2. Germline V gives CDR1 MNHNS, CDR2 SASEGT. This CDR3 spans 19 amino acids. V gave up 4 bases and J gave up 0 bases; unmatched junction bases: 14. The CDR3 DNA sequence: TGTGCCAGCAGTGCTAGTACTAGCGGGGCGACGAAGTACCAAGAGACCCAGTACTTC. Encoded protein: CASSASTSGATKYQETQYF.

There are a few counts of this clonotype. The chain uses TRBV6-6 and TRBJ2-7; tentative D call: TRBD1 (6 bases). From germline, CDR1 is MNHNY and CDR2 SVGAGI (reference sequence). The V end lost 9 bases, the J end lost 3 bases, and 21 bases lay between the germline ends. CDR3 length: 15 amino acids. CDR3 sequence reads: CASSSRAGDLYEQYF. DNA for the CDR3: TGTGCCAGTTCCTCTCGGGCAGGGGACCTCTACGAGCAGTACTTC.

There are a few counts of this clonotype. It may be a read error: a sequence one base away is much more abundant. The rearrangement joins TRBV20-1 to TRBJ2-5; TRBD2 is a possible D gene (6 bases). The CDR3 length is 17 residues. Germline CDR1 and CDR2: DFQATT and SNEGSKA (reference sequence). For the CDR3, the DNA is TGCGGTGCTCCGACACCAACCGAACTAGGGCGGGGAGAGACCCAGTACTTC. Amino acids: CGAPTPTELGRGETQYF.

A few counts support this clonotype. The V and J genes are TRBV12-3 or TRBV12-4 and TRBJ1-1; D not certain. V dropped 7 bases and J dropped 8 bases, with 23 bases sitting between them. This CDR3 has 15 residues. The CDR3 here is CASTLRPVGSQEAFF. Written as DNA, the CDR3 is TGTGCCAGCACCCTCCGCCCCGTAGGCAGTCAAGAAGCTTTCTTT.

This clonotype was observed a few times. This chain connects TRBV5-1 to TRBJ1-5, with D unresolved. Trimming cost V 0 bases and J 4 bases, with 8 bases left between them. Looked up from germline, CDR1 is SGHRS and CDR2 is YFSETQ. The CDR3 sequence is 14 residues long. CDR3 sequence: CASSLGTENQPQHF. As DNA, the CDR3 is TGCGCCAGCAGCTTGGGAACCGAAAATCAGCCCCAGCATTTT.

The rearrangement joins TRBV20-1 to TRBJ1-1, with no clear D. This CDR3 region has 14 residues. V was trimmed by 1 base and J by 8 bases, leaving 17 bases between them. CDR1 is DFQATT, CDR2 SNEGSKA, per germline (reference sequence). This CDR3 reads CSARGRGTPGEAFF. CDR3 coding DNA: TGCAGTGCTAGAGGTCGAGGTACCCCCGGAGAAGCTTTCTTT.

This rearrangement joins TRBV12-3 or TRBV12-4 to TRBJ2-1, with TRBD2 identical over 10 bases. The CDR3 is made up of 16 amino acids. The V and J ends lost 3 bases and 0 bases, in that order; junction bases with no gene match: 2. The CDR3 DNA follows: TGTGCCAGCAGTTTCACTAGCGGGGCCTCCTACAATGAGCAGTTCTTC. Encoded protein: CASSFTSGASYNEQFF.

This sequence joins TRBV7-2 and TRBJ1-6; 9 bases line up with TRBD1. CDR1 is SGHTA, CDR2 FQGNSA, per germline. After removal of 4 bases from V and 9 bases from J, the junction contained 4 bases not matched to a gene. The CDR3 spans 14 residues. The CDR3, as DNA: TGTGCCAGCAGCTCAACAGGGGGCCGTTCACCCCTCCACTTT. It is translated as CASSSTGGRSPLHF.

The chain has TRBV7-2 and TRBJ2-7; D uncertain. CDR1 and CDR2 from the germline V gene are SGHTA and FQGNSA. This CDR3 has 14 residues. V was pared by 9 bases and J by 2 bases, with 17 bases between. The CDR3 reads CASKVFLGTYEQYF. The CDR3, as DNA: TGTGCCAGTAAAGTATTTCTGGGAACCTACGAGCAGTACTTC.

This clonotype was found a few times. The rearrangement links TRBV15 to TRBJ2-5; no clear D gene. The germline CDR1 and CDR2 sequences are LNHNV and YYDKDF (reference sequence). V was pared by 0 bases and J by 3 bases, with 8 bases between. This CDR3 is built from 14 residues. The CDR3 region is CATSRETEKETQYF. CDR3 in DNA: TGTGCCACCAGCAGAGAGACGGAAAAAGAGACCCAGTACTTC. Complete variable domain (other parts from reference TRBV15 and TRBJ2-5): DAMVIQNPRYQVTQFGKPVTLSCSQTLNHNVMYWYQQKSSQAPKLLFHYYDKDFNNEADTPDNFQSRRPNTSFCFLDIRSPGLGDTAMYLCATSRETEKETQYFGPGTRLLVL.

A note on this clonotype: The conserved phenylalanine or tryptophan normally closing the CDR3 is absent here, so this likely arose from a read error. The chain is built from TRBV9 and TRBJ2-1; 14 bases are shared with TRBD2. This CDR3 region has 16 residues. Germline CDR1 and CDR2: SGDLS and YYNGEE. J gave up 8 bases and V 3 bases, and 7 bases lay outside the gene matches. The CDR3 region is CASSASGTSGSDEQFL. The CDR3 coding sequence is TGTGCCAGCAGCGCCTCCGGGACTAGCGGGAGTGATGAGCAGTTCCTC.

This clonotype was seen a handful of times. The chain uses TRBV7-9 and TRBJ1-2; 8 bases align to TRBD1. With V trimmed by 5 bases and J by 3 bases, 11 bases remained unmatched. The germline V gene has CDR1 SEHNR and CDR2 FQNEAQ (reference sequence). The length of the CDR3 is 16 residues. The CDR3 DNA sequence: TGTGCCAGCAGCATCACGTACAGGGGGTTGGACTATGGCTACACCTTC. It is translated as CASSITYRGLDYGYTF.

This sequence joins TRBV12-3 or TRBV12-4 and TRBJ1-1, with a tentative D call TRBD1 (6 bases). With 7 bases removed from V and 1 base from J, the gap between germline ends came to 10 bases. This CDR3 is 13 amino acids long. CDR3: CASKMTGNTEAFF. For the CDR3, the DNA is TGTGCCAGCAAAATGACAGGGAACACTGAAGCTTTCTTT.

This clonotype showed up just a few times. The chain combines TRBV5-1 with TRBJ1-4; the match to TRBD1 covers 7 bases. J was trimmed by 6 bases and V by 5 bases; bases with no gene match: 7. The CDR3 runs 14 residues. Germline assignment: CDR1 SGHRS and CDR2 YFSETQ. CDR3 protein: CASRGDREYEKLFF. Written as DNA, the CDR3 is TGCGCCAGCAGGGGCGACAGGGAATATGAAAAACTGTTTTTT.

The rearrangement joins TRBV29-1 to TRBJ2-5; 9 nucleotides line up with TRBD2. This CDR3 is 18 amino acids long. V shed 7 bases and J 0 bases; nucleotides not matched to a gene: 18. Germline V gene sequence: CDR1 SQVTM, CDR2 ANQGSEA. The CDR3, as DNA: TGCAGCGCCCGGCCGACGGTTGTGCAGCGGGGGGACCAAGAGACCCAGTACTTC. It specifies CSARPTVVQRGDQETQYF.

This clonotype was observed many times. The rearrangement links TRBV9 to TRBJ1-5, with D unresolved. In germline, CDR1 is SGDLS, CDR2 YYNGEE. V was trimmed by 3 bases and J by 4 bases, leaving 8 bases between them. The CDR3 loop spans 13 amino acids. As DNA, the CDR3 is TGTGCCAGCAGCGAGGACGGAAATCAGCCCCAGCATTTT. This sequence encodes CASSEDGNQPQHF.

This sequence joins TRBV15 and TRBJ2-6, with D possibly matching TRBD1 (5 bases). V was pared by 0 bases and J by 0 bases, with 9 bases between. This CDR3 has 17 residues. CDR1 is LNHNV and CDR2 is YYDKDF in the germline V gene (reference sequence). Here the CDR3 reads CATSRDPQVSGANVLTF. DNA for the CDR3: TGTGCCACCAGCAGAGATCCACAGGTCTCTGGGGCCAACGTCCTGACTTTC.

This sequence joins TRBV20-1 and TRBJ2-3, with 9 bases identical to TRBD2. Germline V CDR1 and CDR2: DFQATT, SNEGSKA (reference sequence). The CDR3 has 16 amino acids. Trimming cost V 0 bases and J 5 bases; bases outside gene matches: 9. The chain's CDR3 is CSARDVSGRWGDTQYF. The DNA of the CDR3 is TGCAGTGCTAGAGACGTTAGCGGGAGATGGGGAGATACGCAGTATTTT.

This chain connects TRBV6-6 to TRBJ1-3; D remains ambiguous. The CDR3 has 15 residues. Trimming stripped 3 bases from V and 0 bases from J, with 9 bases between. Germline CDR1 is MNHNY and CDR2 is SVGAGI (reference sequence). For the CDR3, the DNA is TGTGCCAGCAGTTATGCGACAATCTCTGGAAACACCATATATTTT. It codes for CASSYATISGNTIYF.

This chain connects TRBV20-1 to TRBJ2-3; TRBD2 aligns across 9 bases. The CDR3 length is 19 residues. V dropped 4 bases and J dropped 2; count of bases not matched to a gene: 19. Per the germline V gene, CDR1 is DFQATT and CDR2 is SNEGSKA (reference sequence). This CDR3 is CSAKKPIAGARPFTDTQYF. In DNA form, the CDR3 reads TGCAGTGCTAAAAAACCTATAGCGGGGGCCCGCCCTTTCACAGATACGCAGTATTTT.

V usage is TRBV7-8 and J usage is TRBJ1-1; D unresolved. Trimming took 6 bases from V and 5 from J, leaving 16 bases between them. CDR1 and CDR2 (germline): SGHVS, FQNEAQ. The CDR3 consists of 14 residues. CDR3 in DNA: TGTGCCAGCAGTAGGACTGAAGGCCGGACTGAAGCTTTCTTT. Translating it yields CASSRTEGRTEAFF. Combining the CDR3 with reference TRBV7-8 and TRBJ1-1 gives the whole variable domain GAGVSQSPRYKVAKRGQDVALRCDPISGHVSLFWYQQALGQGPEFLTYFQNEAQLDKSGLPSDRFFAERPEGSVSTLKIQRTQQEDSAVYLCASSRTEGRTEAFFGQGTRLTVV.

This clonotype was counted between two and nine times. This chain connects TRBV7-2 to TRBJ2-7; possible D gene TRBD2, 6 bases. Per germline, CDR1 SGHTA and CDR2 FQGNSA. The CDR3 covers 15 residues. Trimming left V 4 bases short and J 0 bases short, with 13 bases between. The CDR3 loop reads CASSSLATLSYEQYF. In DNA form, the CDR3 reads TGTGCCAGCAGCTCCCTAGCGACCCTCTCCTACGAGCAGTACTTC.

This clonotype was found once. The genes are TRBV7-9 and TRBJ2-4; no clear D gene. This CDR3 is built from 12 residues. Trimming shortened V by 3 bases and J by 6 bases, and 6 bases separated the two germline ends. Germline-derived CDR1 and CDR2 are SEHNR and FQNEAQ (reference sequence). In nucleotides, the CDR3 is TGTGCCAGCAGCTTTTGGGGAAACATTCAGTACTTC. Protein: CASSFWGNIQYF. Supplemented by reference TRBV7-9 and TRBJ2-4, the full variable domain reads DTGVSQNPRHKITKRGQNVTFRCDPISEHNRLYWYRQTLGQGPEFLTYFQNEAQLEKSRLLSDRFSAERPKGSFSTLEIQRTEQGDSAMYLCASSFWGNIQYFGAGTRLSVL.